This T cell receptor (beta chain) was captured in a study of T-cell reconstitution after alpha-beta-depleted transplantation in children. Broader study findings: Surviving recipient cells, namely T cells and thymic progenitors, were the source of high day-60 TCRbeta diversity in some patients. Alpha-beta T cells about two months after transplant reportedly derived from several hundred expanded graft clones. Most T-cell counts and diversity one year after the transplant came from T cells that were newly produced.

Concerning this clonotype itself: Its antigen is undetermined.

CDR1 is SGHKS, CDR2 YYEKEE, per germline (reference sequence). This CDR3 has 15 amino acids. After removal of 4 bases from V and 4 bases from J, the junction contained 6 bases not matched to a gene. Unique molecular identifiers were built into the TCRbeta library. Using its own MiXCR run on the PCR reads, TCRdb lists one record per CDR3 protein. Of about 1,000,000 distinct CDR3 sequences in the sample, around 30% were seen once. Specimen: PBMCs, mostly from graft donor cells, collected 360 days after TCRalphabeta/CD19-depleted stem cell transplant. V and J are TRBV5-5 and TRBJ1-4, with TRBD1 matching over 8 bases. The clonotype comes from a boy under two years old who had a stem cell transplant for SCID, so the T cells may come from the graft donor. For the CDR3, the DNA is TGTGCCAGCAGCCCCACAGGGGGTTATAATGAAAAACTGTTTTTT. Translating gives CASSPTGGYNEKLFF.